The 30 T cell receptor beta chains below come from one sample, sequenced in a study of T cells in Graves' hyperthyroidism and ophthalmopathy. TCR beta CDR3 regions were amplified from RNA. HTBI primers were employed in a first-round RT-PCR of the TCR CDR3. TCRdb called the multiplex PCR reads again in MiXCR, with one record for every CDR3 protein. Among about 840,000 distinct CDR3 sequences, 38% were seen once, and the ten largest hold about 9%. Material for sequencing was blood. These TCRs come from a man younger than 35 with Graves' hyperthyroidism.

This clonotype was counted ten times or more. CDR3 amino acids: CSAVTARQETQYF. In DNA, the CDR3 is TGCAGCGCCGTGACAGCCAGACAAGAGACCCAGTACTTC. The chain links TRBV29-1 to TRBJ2-5; maybe TRBD1 (5 bases). The CDR3 loop spans 13 amino acids. V lost 7 bases, J lost 2 bases, and 14 bases lay in between. Germline V CDR1 and CDR2: SQVTM, ANQGSEA.

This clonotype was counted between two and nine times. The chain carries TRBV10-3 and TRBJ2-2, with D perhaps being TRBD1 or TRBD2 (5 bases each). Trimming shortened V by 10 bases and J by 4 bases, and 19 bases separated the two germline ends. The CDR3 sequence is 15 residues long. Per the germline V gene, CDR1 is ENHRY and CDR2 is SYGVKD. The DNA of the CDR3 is TGTGCCAGCAGAGCGCCGGGGCGCGGCACCGGGGAGCTGTTTTTT. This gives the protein CASRAPGRGTGELFF.

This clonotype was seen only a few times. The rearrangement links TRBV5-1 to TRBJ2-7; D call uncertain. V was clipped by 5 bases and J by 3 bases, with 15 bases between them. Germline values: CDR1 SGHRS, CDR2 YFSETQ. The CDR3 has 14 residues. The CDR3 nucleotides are TGCGCCAGCAGATCGCAATCCGAGATCTACGAGCAGTACTTC. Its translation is CASRSQSEIYEQYF.

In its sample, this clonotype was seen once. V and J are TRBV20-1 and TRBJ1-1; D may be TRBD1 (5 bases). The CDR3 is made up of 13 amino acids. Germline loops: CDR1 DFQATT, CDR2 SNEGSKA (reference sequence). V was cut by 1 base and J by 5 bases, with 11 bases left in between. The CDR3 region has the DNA TGCAGTGCTAGAGGGGCAGGGATGACTGAAGCTTTCTTT. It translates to CSARGAGMTEAFF.

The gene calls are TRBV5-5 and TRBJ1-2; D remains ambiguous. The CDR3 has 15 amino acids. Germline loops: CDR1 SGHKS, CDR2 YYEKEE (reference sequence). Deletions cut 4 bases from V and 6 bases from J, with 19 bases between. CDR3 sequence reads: CASSPRRDTEDGYTF. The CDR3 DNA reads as TGTGCCAGCAGCCCACGGCGAGACACTGAAGATGGCTACACCTTC.

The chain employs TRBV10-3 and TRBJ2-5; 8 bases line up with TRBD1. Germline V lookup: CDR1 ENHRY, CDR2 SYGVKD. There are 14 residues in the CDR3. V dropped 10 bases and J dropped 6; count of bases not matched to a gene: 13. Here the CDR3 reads CATQGAGGIKTQYF. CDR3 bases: TGTGCCACCCAGGGGGCAGGGGGCATAAAGACCCAGTACTTC.

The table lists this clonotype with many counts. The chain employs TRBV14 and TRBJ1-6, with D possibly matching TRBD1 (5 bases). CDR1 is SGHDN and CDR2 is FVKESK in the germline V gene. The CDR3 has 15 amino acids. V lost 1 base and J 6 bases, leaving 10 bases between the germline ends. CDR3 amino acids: CASSQGGWSNSPLHF. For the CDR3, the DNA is TGTGCCAGCAGCCAAGGGGGGTGGAGTAATTCACCCCTCCACTTT. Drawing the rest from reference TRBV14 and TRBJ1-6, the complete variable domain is EAGVTQFPSHSVIEKGQTVTLRCDPISGHDNLYWYRRVMGKEIKFLLHFVKESKQDESGMPNNRFLAERTGGTYSTLKVQPAELEDSGVYFCASSQGGWSNSPLHFGNGTRLTVT.

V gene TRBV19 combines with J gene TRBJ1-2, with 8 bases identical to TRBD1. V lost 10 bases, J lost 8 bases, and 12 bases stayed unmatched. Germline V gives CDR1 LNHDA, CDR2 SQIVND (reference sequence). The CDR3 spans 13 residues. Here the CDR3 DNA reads TGTGCCACCAGGACAGGGACATCAGTCGGCTACACCTTC. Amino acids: CATRTGTSVGYTF.

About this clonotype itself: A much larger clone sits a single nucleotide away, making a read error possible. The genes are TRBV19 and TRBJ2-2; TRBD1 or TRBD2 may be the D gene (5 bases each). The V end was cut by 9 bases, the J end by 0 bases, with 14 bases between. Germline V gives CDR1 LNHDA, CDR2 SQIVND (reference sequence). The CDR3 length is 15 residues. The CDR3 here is CASSPGTTNTGELFF. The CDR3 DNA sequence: TGTGCCAGCAGCCCCGGGACCACGAACACCGGGGAGCTGTTTTTT.

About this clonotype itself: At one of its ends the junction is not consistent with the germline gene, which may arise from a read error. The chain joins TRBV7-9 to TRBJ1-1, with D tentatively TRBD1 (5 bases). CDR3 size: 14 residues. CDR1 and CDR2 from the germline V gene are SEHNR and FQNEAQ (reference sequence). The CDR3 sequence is CASSFHGGGTEAFF. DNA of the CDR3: TGCGCCAGCAGCTTCCACGGTGGGGGGACTGAAGCTTTCTTT.

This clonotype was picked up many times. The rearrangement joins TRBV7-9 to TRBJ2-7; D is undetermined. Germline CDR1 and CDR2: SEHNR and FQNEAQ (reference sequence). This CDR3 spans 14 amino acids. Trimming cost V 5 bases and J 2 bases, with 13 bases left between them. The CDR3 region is CASSHPRRAYEQYF. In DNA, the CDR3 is TGTGCCAGCAGCCACCCCCGACGGGCCTACGAGCAGTACTTC.

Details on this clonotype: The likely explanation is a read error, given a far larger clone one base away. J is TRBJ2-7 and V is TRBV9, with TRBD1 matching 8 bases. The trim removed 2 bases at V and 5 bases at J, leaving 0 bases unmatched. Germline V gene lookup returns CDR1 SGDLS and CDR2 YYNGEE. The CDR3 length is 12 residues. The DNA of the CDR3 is TGTGCCAGCAGCGTGGACAGGGACGAGCAGTACTTC. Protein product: CASSVDRDEQYF.

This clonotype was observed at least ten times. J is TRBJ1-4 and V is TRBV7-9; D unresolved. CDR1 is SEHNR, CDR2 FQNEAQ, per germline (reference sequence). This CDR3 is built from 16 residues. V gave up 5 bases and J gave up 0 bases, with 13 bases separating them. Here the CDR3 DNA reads TGTGCCAGCAGCGCACGGACGGCCACAACTAATGAAAAACTGTTTTTT. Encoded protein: CASSARTATTNEKLFF.

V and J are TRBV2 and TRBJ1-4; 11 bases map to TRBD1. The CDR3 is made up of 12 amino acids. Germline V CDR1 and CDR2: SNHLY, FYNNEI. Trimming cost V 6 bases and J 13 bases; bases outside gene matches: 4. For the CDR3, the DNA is TGTGCCAGCAGCCCGGACAGGGGGCGACTGTTTTTT. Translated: CASSPDRGRLFF.

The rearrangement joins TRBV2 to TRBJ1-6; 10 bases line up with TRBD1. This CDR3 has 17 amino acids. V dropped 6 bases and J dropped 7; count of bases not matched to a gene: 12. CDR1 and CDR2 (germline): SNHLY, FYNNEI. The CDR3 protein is CASSSGGTGARNSPLHF. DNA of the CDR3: TGTGCCAGCAGCTCGGGTGGGACAGGGGCTAGAAATTCACCCCTCCACTTT.

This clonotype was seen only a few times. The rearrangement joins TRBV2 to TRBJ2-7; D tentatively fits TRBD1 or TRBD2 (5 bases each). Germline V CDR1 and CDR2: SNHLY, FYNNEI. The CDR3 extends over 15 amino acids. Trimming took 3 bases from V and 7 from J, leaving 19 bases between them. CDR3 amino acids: CASSDEQALSGEQYF. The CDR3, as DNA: TGTGCCAGCAGTGATGAACAGGCGCTCTCGGGGGAGCAGTACTTC.

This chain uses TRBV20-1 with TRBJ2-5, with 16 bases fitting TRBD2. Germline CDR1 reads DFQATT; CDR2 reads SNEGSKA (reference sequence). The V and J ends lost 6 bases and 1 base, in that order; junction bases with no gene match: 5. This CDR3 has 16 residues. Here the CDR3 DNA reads TGCAGTGCGACCGGGACTAGCGGGGGGGGCCAAGAGACCCAGTACTTC. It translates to CSATGTSGGGQETQYF.

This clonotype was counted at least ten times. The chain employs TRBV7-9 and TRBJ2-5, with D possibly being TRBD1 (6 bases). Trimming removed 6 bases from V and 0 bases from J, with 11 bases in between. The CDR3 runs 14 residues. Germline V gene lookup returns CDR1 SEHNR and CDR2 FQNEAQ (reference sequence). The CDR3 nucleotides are TGTGCCAGCAGTTGGGACATGAACCAAGAGACCCAGTACTTC. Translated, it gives CASSWDMNQETQYF.

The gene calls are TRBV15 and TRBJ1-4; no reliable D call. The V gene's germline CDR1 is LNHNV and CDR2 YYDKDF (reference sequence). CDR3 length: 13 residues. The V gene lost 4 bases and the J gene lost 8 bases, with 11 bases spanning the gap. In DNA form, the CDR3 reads TGTGCCACCAGCATGCGTCTAGAAGAAAAACTGTTTTTT. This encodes CATSMRLEEKLFF.

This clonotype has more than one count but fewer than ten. For the CDR3, the DNA is TGCAGTGCTAAGGGGGGAGTCTACGAGCAGTACTTC. It specifies CSAKGGVYEQYF. V and J are TRBV20-1 and TRBJ2-7; D possibly matches TRBD1 or TRBD2 (6 bases each). The germline V and J ends were trimmed by 4 bases and 3 bases, with 10 bases remaining between them. Looked up from germline, CDR1 is DFQATT and CDR2 is SNEGSKA (reference sequence). The CDR3 runs to 12 residues.

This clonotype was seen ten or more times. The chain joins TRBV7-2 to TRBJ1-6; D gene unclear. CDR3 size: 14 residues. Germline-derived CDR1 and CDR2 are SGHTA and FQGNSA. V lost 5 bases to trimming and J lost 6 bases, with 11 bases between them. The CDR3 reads CASSPLSGNSPLHF. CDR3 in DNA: TGTGCCAGCAGCCCCCTATCGGGTAATTCACCCCTCCACTTT.

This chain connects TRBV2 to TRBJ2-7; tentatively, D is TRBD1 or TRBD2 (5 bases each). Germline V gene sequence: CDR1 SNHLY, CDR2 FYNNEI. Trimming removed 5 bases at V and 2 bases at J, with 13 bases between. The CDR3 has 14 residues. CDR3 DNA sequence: TGTGCCAGCAGTCCCGGGGCCTTGGCCTACGAGCAGTACTTC. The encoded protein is CASSPGALAYEQYF.

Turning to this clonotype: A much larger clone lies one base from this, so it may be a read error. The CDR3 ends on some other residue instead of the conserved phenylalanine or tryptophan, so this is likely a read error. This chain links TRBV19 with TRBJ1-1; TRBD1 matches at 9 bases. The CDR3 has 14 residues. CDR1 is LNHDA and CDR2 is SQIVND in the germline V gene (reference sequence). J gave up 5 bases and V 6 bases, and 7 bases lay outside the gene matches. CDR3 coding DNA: TGTGCCAGTAGCATACAGGGGGCACTTACTGAAGCTTTCCTT. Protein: CASSIQGALTEAFL.

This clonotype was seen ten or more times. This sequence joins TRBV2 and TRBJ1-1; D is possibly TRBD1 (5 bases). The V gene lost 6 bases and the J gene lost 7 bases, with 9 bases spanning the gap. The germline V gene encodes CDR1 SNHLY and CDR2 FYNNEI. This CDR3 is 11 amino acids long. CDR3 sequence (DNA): TGTGCCAGCAGGCCGGGGGATGAAGCTTTCTTT. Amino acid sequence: CASRPGDEAFF.

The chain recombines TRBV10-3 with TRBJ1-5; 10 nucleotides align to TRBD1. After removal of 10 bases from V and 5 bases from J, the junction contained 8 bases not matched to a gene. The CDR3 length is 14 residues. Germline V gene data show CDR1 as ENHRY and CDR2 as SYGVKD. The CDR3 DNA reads TGTGCCACCGGGACAGGGGACAGAGATCAGCCCCAGCATTTT. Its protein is CATGTGDRDQPQHF.

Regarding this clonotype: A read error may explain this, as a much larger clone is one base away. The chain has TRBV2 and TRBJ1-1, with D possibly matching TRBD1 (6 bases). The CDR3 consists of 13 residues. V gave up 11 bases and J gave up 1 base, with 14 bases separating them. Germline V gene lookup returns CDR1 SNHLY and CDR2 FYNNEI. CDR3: CACEGGRNTEAFF. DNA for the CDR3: TGTGCCTGCGAAGGGGGGCGGAACACTGAAGCTTTCTTT.

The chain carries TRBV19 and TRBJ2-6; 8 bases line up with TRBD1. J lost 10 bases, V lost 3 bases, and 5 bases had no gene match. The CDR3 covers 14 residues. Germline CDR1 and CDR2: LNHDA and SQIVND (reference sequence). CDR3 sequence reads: CASSIATGVNVLTF. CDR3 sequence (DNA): TGTGCCAGTAGTATCGCGACAGGGGTGAACGTCCTGACTTTC.

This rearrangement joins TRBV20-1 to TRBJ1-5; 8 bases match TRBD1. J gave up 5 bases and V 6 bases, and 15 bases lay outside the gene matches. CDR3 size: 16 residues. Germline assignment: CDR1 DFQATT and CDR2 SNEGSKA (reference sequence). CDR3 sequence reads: CSAISPSGTGYQPQHF. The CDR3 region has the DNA TGCAGTGCCATATCGCCAAGCGGGACAGGTTATCAGCCCCAGCATTTT.

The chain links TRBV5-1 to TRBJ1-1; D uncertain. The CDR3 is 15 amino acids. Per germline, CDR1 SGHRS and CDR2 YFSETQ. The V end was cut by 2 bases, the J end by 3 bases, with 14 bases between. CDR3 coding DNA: TGCGCCAGCAGCTTATTTGTTCGGGGTGACACTGAAGCTTTCTTT. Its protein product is CASSLFVRGDTEAFF.

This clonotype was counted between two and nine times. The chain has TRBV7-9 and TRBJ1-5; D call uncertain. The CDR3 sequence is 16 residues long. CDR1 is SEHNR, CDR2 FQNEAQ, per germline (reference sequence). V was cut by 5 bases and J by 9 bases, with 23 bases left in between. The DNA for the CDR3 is TGTGCCAGCAGCCCCAGGTATCTATTATCGACACTGCCCCAGCATTTT. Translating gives CASSPRYLLSTLPQHF.